This T cell receptor beta chain came from a study of cytomegalovirus exposure and HLA in healthy donors. General study findings and limits: Roughly uniform sequencing depth across donors was assumed, possibly incorrectly. About 87% or about 30% of the time was how often most TCR beta V segments were productive, according to an earlier analysis. A later analysis linked a missense variant in DCLRE1C to the trimming of TCR beta V and J genes.

All the people who gave samples were healthy bone marrow donors. The germline gives CDR1 GTSNPN, CDR2 SVGIG (reference sequence). The CDR3 runs to 12 residues. Trimming stripped 1 base from V and 6 bases from J, with 10 bases between. As to this clone: Its specificity is unknown.

Primers: 60 Vbeta forward and 13 Jbeta reverse. Using immunoSEQ multiplex PCR, the repertoire was profiled, and TCRdb retains in-frame clones only, with some absent. The table has around 180,000 clones, about three quarters seen once. Sequencing input: PBMCs. This TCR derives from a woman aged 35 to 49 in good health and CMV-seronegative. This chain connects TRBV30 to TRBJ2-7, with D possibly TRBD1 on 5 matching bases. Written as DNA, the CDR3 is TGTGCCTGGAGTGCCAGAAGGGGCGAGCAGTACGTC. This sequence encodes CAWSARRGEQYV.